The clone carrying this TCR beta chain was seen more than once but under ten times. What it binds is unknown. The sample belongs to a study of T cells after yellow fever vaccination. Study as a whole: Some fractions had low cell numbers, and these were prepared with SMART-Seq v4 Ultra Low Input. Findings and caveats of the study: FACS-sorted repertoires might harbor abundant contaminating clonotypes from the bulk population.

The CDR3 spans 13 residues. The V and J ends lost 5 bases and 13 bases, in that order; junction bases with no gene match: 13. Template-switching 5'RACE yielded the TCR cDNA; a universal primer site and UMIs were added in the process. Each CDR3 protein is one row after TCRdb ran MiXCR on the 5' RACE reads. Of 510,000 or so distinct CDR3 sequences in the sample, roughly a fifth were seen once. This specimen was PBMCs, taken 15 days after the yellow fever booster vaccination. The J gene is TRBJ2-5, the V gene TRBV12-3 or TRBV12-4; 7 bases line up with TRBD2. This TCR was sampled from a man between 25 and 39 years old who received the YFV17D yellow fever vaccine. The CDR3 coding sequence is TGTGCCAGCAGTCTTGGGTGGGAGGGCCAAAGGTACTTC. Translating it yields CASSLGWEGQRYF.